The 18 T cell receptor beta chains below were found in one sample sequenced in a study of human T cells and chemical hapten exposure. MiXCR, run by TCRdb on the RACE reads, gives a single entry per CDR3 protein. The sample includes 71,000 or so distinct CDR3 sequences, 7.5% to 10% of them seen just once. Time point given: patch test 1, 2 weeks after DPC sensitization. Treatment given: therapeutic diphenylcyclopropenone sensitization with weekly scalp DPC. Sample: whole blood, taken in connection with sensitization to the hapten diphenylcyclopropenone (DPC). These receptors were taken from a woman aged 40 to 50 with alopecia areata. Some clones in this sample may be carry-over from other donors' samples.

This clonotype has ten or more counts. The J gene is TRBJ1-1, the V gene TRBV7-9; no clear D gene. The ends were cut back, 7 bases at V and 0 bases at J, with 3 bases in the middle. The CDR3 sequence is 11 residues long. In germline, CDR1 is SEHNR, CDR2 FQNEAQ (reference sequence). CDR3 region: CASNLNTEAFF. The CDR3 DNA sequence: TGTGCCAGCAACCTGAACACTGAAGCTTTCTTT.

The DNA of the CDR3 is TGCAGCGTTGACAGGCAGGGGGCTTCCTACACCTTC. It codes for CSVDRQGASYTF. V gene TRBV29-1 combines with J gene TRBJ1-2; TRBD1 aligns across 8 bases. In germline, CDR1 is SQVTM, CDR2 ANQGSEA. The CDR3 runs to 12 residues. Unmatched junction bases numbered 7, after V lost 3 bases and J lost 10 bases. The variable domain in full, with the rest retrieved from reference TRBV29-1 and TRBJ1-2, is SAVISQKPSRDICQRGTSLTIQCQVDSQVTMMFWYRQQPGQSLTLIATANQGSEATYESGFVIDKFPISRPNLTFSTLTVSNMSPEDSSIYLCSVDRQGASYTFGSGTRLTVV.

This clonotype showed up just once. V gene TRBV28 combines with J gene TRBJ2-1; 7 bases agree with TRBD2. Germline V gene lookup returns CDR1 MDHEN and CDR2 SYDVKM. The CDR3 consists of 16 residues. V trimming: 7 bases; J trimming: 0 bases; junction bases outside the gene matches: 9. CDR3 in amino acids: CASMSASGSSYNEQFF. The DNA for the CDR3 is TGTGCCAGCATGTCCGCTAGCGGAAGCTCCTACAATGAGCAGTTCTTC.

This clonotype was picked up many times. The V gene is TRBV5-1, the J gene TRBJ1-3; no firm D call. Germline CDR1 and CDR2: SGHRS and YFSETQ. This CDR3 contains 15 residues. V was clipped by 2 bases and J by 2 bases, with 11 bases between them. CDR3 DNA sequence: TGCGCCAGCAGCTTTTTTGGGGAGCCTGGAAACACCATATATTTT. This translates into CASSFFGEPGNTIYF. Full variable domain (rest looked up from reference TRBV5-1 and TRBJ1-3): KAGVTQTPRYLIKTRGQQVTLSCSPISGHRSVSWYQQTPGQGLQFLFEYFSETQRNKGNFPGRFSGRQFSNSRSEMNVSTLELGDSALYLCASSFFGEPGNTIYFGEGSWLTVV.

This clonotype was seen more than once but under ten times. This sequence joins TRBV6-2 or TRBV6-3 and TRBJ2-2, with D possibly TRBD1 on 6 matching bases. The CDR3 length is 15 residues. Germline values: CDR1 MNHEY, CDR2 SVGEGT. Trimming stripped 2 bases from V and 6 bases from J, with 13 bases between. The CDR3 DNA reads TGTGCCAGCAGTTACCGCCCACAGGGACCCGGGGAGCTGTTTTTT. Protein product: CASSYRPQGPGELFF.

This clonotype was detected ten times or more. This chain connects TRBV7-6 to TRBJ1-6; no clear D. The CDR3 is made up of 13 amino acids. Between the trimmed V and J ends, which lost 5 bases and 10 bases, there was a span of 12 bases. Germline CDR1 SGHVS, CDR2 FNYEAQ. The CDR3 sequence: CASSPTASSPLHF. In nucleotides, the CDR3 is TGTGCCAGCAGCCCGACGGCCTCATCACCCCTCCACTTT.

The rearrangement joins TRBV5-6 to TRBJ2-2; no clear D gene. CDR3 size: 16 residues. The ends were cut back, 2 bases at V and 2 bases at J, with 13 bases in the middle. Germline loops: CDR1 SGHDT, CDR2 YYEEEE. DNA of the CDR3: TGTGCCAGCAGCTTAGGACCCTTCCCTAACACCGGGGAGCTGTTTTTT. Encoded protein: CASSLGPFPNTGELFF.

This clonotype was seen only a few times. The chain joins TRBV18 to TRBJ2-7; TRBD1 agrees at 11 bases. Trimming cost V 8 bases and J 6 bases; bases outside gene matches: 9. This CDR3 is built from 14 residues. The germline CDR1 and CDR2 sequences are KGHSH and LQKENI. As DNA, the CDR3 is TGTGCCAGCACCCGCCCGGGACAGGGGGGCGAGCAGTACTTC. It encodes CASTRPGQGGEQYF.

This clonotype has at least ten counts. V and J are TRBV6-6 and TRBJ2-1, with D possibly TRBD1 on 7 matching bases. V lost 0 bases and J lost 10, with 10 bases in between. This CDR3 is 13 amino acids long. Looked up from germline, CDR1 is MNHNY and CDR2 is SVGAGI (reference sequence). For the CDR3, the DNA is TGTGCCAGCAGTTACTCTCAGGGGGGCGAGCAGTTCTTC. Translating gives CASSYSQGGEQFF.

Points on this clonotype: A much larger clone sits a single nucleotide away, making a read error possible. This likely comes from a read error, as the CDR3 has no conserved phenylalanine or tryptophan at its end. This rearrangement joins TRBV7-9 to TRBJ1-3; tentative D call: TRBD1 (6 bases). CDR3 length: 17 amino acids. Germline V lookup: CDR1 SEHNR, CDR2 FQNEAQ (reference sequence). V was shortened by 3 bases and J by 0 bases, with 15 bases between the two germline ends. The CDR3 region is CASSFTGQSASGNTIYS. The DNA for the CDR3 is TGTGCCAGCAGCTTTACAGGACAGTCCGCCTCTGGAAACACCATATATTCT.

This clonotype was counted at least ten times. J is TRBJ2-3 and V is TRBV24-1; possibly TRBD2 for D (6 bases). The CDR3 loop spans 13 amino acids. Germline V gene data show CDR1 as KGHDR and CDR2 as SFDVKD. Trimming shortened V by 8 bases and J by 0 bases, and 8 bases separated the two germline ends. The CDR3 region is CATNRGSTDTQYF. CDR3 bases: TGTGCCACCAATCGGGGGAGCACAGATACGCAGTATTTT.

This clonotype was detected ten times or more. The J gene is TRBJ2-5, the V gene TRBV4-1, with D uncertain. Per the germline V gene, CDR1 is MGHRA and CDR2 is YSYEKL. This CDR3 contains 15 residues. V was clipped by 5 bases and J by 5 bases, with 18 bases between them. CDR3 DNA: TGCGCCAGCAGCACTTTCGGGCCCCCTGGGGAGACCCAGTACTTC. Protein product: CASSTFGPPGETQYF.

This clonotype has a handful of counts. This CDR3 fails to terminate in the conserved phenylalanine or tryptophan, so it likely reflects a read error. The chain combines TRBV11-2 with TRBJ2-4; possible D gene TRBD1, 5 bases. In germline, CDR1 is SGHAT, CDR2 FQNNGV. CDR3 size: 18 residues. V was clipped by 5 bases and J by 2 bases, with 22 bases between them. The CDR3 coding sequence is TGTGCCAGCAGCCAGATGACAGTGAGAGATTGGTCCAAAAACATTCAGTACCTC. Residues: CASSQMTVRDWSKNIQYL.

This clonotype was seen at least ten times. The CDR3 DNA is TGTGCCAGCAGGCTAGCCCCTTTGAATCCCCAGCATTTT. Amino acid sequence: CASRLAPLNPQHF. The chain joins TRBV6-6 to TRBJ1-5; the D is unclear. This CDR3 is built from 13 residues. V shed 6 bases and J shed 10 bases, with 16 bases lying between them. Germline lookup yields CDR1 MNHNY and CDR2 SVGAGI (reference sequence).

The chain uses TRBV5-4 and TRBJ2-1; possibly TRBD1 for D (5 bases). Per the germline V gene, CDR1 is SGHNT and CDR2 is YYREEE (reference sequence). CDR3 size: 15 residues. V lost 5 bases and J 1 base, leaving 13 bases between the germline ends. CDR3 residues: CASRFLDKSYNEQFF. The DNA of the CDR3 is TGTGCCAGCAGGTTCCTGGACAAATCCTACAATGAGCAGTTCTTC.

This clonotype was recorded a few times. The chain has TRBV29-1 and TRBJ2-5; D remains unclear. Germline values: CDR1 SQVTM, CDR2 ANQGSEA. V was shortened by 2 bases and J by 0 bases, with 10 bases between the two germline ends. This CDR3 has 14 residues. The CDR3 bases are TGCAGCGTTGAACTCCGGCCATACCAAGAGACCCAGTACTTC. Its translation is CSVELRPYQETQYF.

This clonotype was seen ten or more times. The chain couples TRBV20-1 to TRBJ1-5; 10 positions agree with TRBD1. The V segment lost 0 bases and the J segment 3 bases; nucleotides outside the gene matches: 8. CDR1 and CDR2 (germline): DFQATT, SNEGSKA (reference sequence). The CDR3 is 17 residues long. The CDR3 is CSARDYTGTGDNQPQHF. Here the CDR3 DNA reads TGCAGTGCTAGAGATTACACCGGGACAGGGGACAATCAGCCCCAGCATTTT.

This clonotype was picked up a small number of times. The V gene is TRBV29-1, the J gene TRBJ1-2; perhaps TRBD1 as D (5 bases). Between the trimmed V and J ends, which lost 2 bases and 0 bases, there was a span of 13 bases. This CDR3 comprises 15 residues. Germline-derived CDR1 and CDR2 are SQVTM and ANQGSEA. The CDR3: CSVEKGQGTNYGYTF. CDR3 nucleotides: TGCAGCGTTGAAAAAGGGCAGGGAACTAACTATGGCTACACCTTC.